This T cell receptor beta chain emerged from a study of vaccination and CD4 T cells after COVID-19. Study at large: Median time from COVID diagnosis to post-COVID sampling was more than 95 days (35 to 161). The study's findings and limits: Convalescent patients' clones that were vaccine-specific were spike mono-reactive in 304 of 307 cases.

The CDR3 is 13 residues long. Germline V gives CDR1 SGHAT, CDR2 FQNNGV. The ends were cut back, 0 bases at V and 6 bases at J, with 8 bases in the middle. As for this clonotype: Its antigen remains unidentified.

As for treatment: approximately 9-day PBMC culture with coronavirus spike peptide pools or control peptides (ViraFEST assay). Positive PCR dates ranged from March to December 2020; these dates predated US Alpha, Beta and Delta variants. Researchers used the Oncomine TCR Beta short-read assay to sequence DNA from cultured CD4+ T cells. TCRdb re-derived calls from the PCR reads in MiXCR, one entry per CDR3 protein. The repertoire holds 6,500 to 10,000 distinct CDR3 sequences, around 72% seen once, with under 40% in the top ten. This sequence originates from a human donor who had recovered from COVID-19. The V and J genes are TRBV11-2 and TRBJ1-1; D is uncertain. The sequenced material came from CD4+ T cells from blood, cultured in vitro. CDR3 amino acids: CASSLDRVSEAFF. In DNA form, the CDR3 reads TGTGCCAGCAGCTTAGATCGCGTCTCTGAAGCTTTCTTT.